What follows describes a single TCR beta chain. The CDR3 totals 15 residues. Here immunoSEQ multiplex PCR was the method, and the copy in TCRdb shows in-frame clones only, minus some. This repertoire shows around 80,000 clones, approximately 90% found once; its top ten account for 5% to 7%. This specimen comes from a study of control samples from healthy donors and cancer patients. This TCR was sampled from a woman between 50 and 59 years old in good health. The sample taken for sequencing was blood. The rearrangement uses TRBV12-1 and TRBJ2-3. TRBV12-1 is deemed a pseudogene. The CDR3 region has the DNA TGTGCCAGCGGTAAGTTCAGTCGGGGCCAAGATACGCAGTATTTT. It yields the protein CASGKFSRGQDTQYF.